This TCR beta chain comes out of a study of T cells after yellow fever vaccination. General study results and limits: Repertoires sorted by FACS could include abundant clonotypes that are contaminants from the bulk population. By day 5 rather than day 15, the secondary response had peaked, though it was weaker.

The 5'RACE template-switching step produced TCR cDNA and added a universal primer site and UMIs. TCRdb reprocessed the 5' RACE reads via MiXCR and lists one record per CDR3 protein. The sample lists 150,000 to 200,000 distinct CDR3 sequences; around 9.3% were seen once. About this clonotype itself: Its antigen is undetermined.

Trimming shortened V by 6 bases and J by 2 bases, and 16 bases separated the two germline ends. This CDR3 is built from 15 residues. The V gene's germline CDR1 is MNHNY and CDR2 SVGAGI (reference sequence). This specimen was CD8+ T cells sorted from PBMCs, taken 45 days after the yellow fever booster vaccination. This sequence originates from a man aged 18 to 30 who received the YFV17D yellow fever vaccine. The chain is built from TRBV6-6 and TRBJ2-5, with a tentative D call TRBD2 (6 bases). DNA of the CDR3: TGTGCCAGCAGACCCCGCGGGGCGAATCAAGAGACCCAGTACTTC. Translated, it gives CASRPRGANQETQYF.